The clone carrying this TCR beta chain came up many times. The data originate from a study of T cells in Graves' hyperthyroidism and ophthalmopathy. What was amplified from RNA transcripts were TCR beta CDR3 regions. TCR CDR3 regions were first amplified by RT-PCR with HTBI primers. Each CDR3 protein is one row after TCRdb ran MiXCR on the multiplex PCR reads. Here the sample spans about 600,000 distinct CDR3 sequences, 14% being singletons. This CDR3 contains 16 residues. Trimming took 0 bases from V and 5 from J, leaving 19 bases between them. Germline V gene sequence: CDR1 GTSNPN, CDR2 SVGIG (reference sequence).

This chain connects TRBV30 to TRBJ2-5; D not resolved. Sequencing was performed on blood. This sequence originates from a woman aged 18-29 years with Graves' ophthalmopathy. In nucleotides, the CDR3 is TGTGCCTGGAGTGTTGGCCCGATCCAAAGGCTTGAGACCCAGTACTTC. It codes for CAWSVGPIQRLETQYF.